This passage covers 31 T cell receptor beta chains from one sample sequenced in a study of cytomegalovirus exposure and HLA in healthy donors. Vbeta (60) and Jbeta (13) primers were used in the PCR. Sequenced by immunoSEQ multiplex PCR; TCRdb stores in-frame clones only, minus some. The table has 150,000 to 200,000 clones, 60% to 80% seen once; the top ten hold just under 1%. The sample comprised PBMCs. Receptors were obtained from a woman between 45 and 60 years old in good health and CMV-seropositive.

This chain connects TRBV18 to TRBJ2-2; the D is unclear. There are 14 residues in the CDR3. CDR1 and CDR2 from the germline V gene are KGHSH and LQKENI. V dropped 0 bases and J dropped 5 bases, with 7 bases sitting between them. The CDR3 sequence: CASSPPVRTGELFF. The CDR3 DNA reads TGTGCCAGCTCACCACCGGTGAGGACCGGGGAGCTGTTTTTT. Looking up the rest from reference TRBV18 and TRBJ2-2 gives the full variable domain: NAGVMQNPRHLVRRRGQEARLRCSPMKGHSHVYWYRQLPEEGLKFMVYLQKENIIDESGMPKERFSAEFPKEGPSILRIQQVVRGDSAAYFCASSPPVRTGELFFGEGSRLTVL.

The chain employs TRBV29-1 and TRBJ1-4, with a tentative D call TRBD1 (6 bases). There are 16 residues in the CDR3. Germline assignment: CDR1 SQVTM and CDR2 ANQGSEA. V lost 5 bases and J 6 bases, leaving 22 bases between the germline ends. The CDR3: CSVLGGAGEEYEKLFF. CDR3 DNA: TGCAGCGTTCTGGGGGGCGCGGGGGAAGAATATGAAAAACTGTTTTTT.

The chain joins TRBV4-1 to TRBJ1-1; D is perhaps TRBD1 (6 bases). Germline values: CDR1 MGHRA, CDR2 YSYEKL. The V end was cut by 4 bases, the J end by 5 bases, with 17 bases between. The CDR3 spans 15 residues. The CDR3 DNA is TGCGCCAGCAGCCCGCGGACAGCTAGGGATACTGAAGCTTTCTTT. Protein sequence: CASSPRTARDTEAFF.

The chain employs TRBV7-9 and TRBJ1-2, with D maybe TRBD1 (6 bases). Trimming took 5 bases from V and 6 from J, leaving 13 bases between them. CDR3 length: 13 amino acids. Germline CDR1 and CDR2: SEHNR and FQNEAQ (reference sequence). CDR3: CASSGQGPDGYTF. The CDR3, as DNA: TGTGCCAGCAGCGGGCAGGGGCCGGATGGCTACACCTTC.

With regard to this clone: The identical CDR3 is also encoded by other nucleotide sequences in the sample. The rearrangement links TRBV9 to TRBJ2-3; TRBD2 matches 11 bases. V lost 2 bases, J lost 1 base, and 0 bases stayed unmatched. Germline V gene data show CDR1 as SGDLS and CDR2 as YYNGEE. The CDR3 extends over 15 amino acids. In nucleotides, the CDR3 is TGTGCCAGCAGCGTTAGCGGGAGGGGCACAGATACGCAGTATTTT. Its translation is CASSVSGRGTDTQYF.

This clone came up once. This chain joins TRBV18 and TRBJ2-7; D not resolved. The V and J ends lost 3 bases and 1 base respectively, with 7 bases between them. CDR3 size: 13 residues. The germline V gene encodes CDR1 KGHSH and CDR2 LQKENI. The CDR3 DNA is TGTGCCAGCTCACCGAGTCCTTCCTACGAGCAGTACTTC. Its protein product is CASSPSPSYEQYF.

This rearrangement joins TRBV5-6 to TRBJ1-2, with D possibly TRBD1 on 5 matching bases. Germline assignment: CDR1 SGHDT and CDR2 YYEEEE. CDR3 size: 15 residues. The V end was cut by 4 bases, the J end by 0 bases, with 13 bases between. The CDR3 DNA reads as TGTGCCAGCAGCCCCCGACAGTCCGCTAACTATGGCTACACCTTC. Amino acids: CASSPRQSANYGYTF.

CDR3 in amino acids: CASSYTSGYMNTEAFF. CDR3 nucleotide sequence: TGTGCCAGCAGTTACACGTCAGGGTACATGAACACTGAAGCTTTCTTT. The chain employs TRBV6-5 and TRBJ1-1; D perhaps matches TRBD1 (5 bases). Germline CDR1 reads MNHEY; CDR2 reads SVGAGI. Trimming pared 2 bases from V and 0 bases from J, leaving 13 bases between. The CDR3 length is 16 residues.

A few counts support this clone. This chain links TRBV6-6 with TRBJ1-5; D is undetermined. CDR1 is MNHNY and CDR2 is SVGAGI in the germline V gene (reference sequence). The CDR3 consists of 15 residues. V dropped 4 bases and J dropped 6 bases, with 16 bases sitting between them. CDR3 loop: CASSSTVGVGQPQHF. The CDR3 DNA sequence: TGTGCCAGCAGTTCCACGGTTGGAGTCGGTCAGCCCCAGCATTTT.

This chain joins TRBV6-6 and TRBJ2-2; 11 bases align to TRBD2. V shed 8 bases and J 0 bases; nucleotides not matched to a gene: 2. Germline V lookup: CDR1 MNHNY, CDR2 SVGAGI (reference sequence). The CDR3 is made up of 15 amino acids. For the CDR3, the DNA is TGTGCCAGCGGTAGCGGGAGGGCGAACACCGGGGAGCTGTTTTTT. Translated, it gives CASGSGRANTGELFF.

As regards this clone: The same CDR3 also results from other DNA sequences found in this sample. The chain couples TRBV28 to TRBJ1-2, with no clear D. The V end lost 3 bases, the J end lost 1 base, and 6 bases lay between the germline ends. CDR3 length: 13 residues. In germline, CDR1 is MDHEN, CDR2 SYDVKM. This CDR3 is CASSFMFNYGYTF. Written as DNA, the CDR3 is TGTGCCAGCAGTTTTATGTTTAACTATGGCTACACCTTC.

The chain recombines TRBV29-1 with TRBJ2-3; 10 positions agree with TRBD2. There are 16 residues in the CDR3. The germline V gene has CDR1 SQVTM and CDR2 ANQGSEA. Unmatched junction bases numbered 9, after V lost 4 bases and J lost 2 bases. The CDR3 spells CSVAFSLAGFTDTQYF. Here the CDR3 DNA reads TGCAGCGTTGCCTTTTCACTAGCGGGGTTCACAGATACGCAGTATTTT.

The chain is built from TRBV7-6 and TRBJ2-1, with 7 positions matching TRBD1. The V and J ends lost 0 bases and 4 bases, in that order; junction bases with no gene match: 6. The CDR3 contains 16 residues. Germline CDR1 is SGHVS and CDR2 is FNYEAQ. In nucleotides, the CDR3 is TGTGCCAGCAGCTTAGCAACAGGGGTTTTATACAATGAGCAGTTCTTC. Translation gives CASSLATGVLYNEQFF.

The chain combines TRBV14 with TRBJ2-7; D gene unclear. The CDR3 is made up of 15 amino acids. With 1 base removed from V and 0 bases from J, the gap between germline ends came to 10 bases. Germline values: CDR1 SGHDN, CDR2 FVKESK. CDR3 DNA: TGTGCCAGCAGCCAAGGGCGAGGAATCTCCTACGAGCAGTACTTC. This encodes CASSQGRGISYEQYF. Based on the CDR3 plus reference TRBV14 and TRBJ2-7, the full variable domain is EAGVTQFPSHSVIEKGQTVTLRCDPISGHDNLYWYRRVMGKEIKFLLHFVKESKQDESGMPNNRFLAERTGGTYSTLKVQPAELEDSGVYFCASSQGRGISYEQYFGPGTRLTVT.

This chain connects TRBV11-3 to TRBJ2-7; the D is unclear. The CDR3 contains 15 residues. V gave up 2 bases and J gave up 0 bases, with 11 bases separating them. The germline gives CDR1 SGHNT, CDR2 YENEEA. The DNA for the CDR3 is TGTGCCAGCAGCTTAAGGAGCGACCCCTCCTACGAGCAGTACTTC. Translated: CASSLRSDPSYEQYF.

CDR3 coding DNA: TGTGCCAGCAGTTTCATTAGGGGGCGGGAGGGGAATTCACCCCTCCACTTT. Translated, it gives CASSFIRGREGNSPLHF. The V gene is TRBV28, the J gene TRBJ1-6; 7 bases line up with TRBD1. J lost 7 bases, V lost 3 bases, and 12 bases had no gene match. Germline V lookup: CDR1 MDHEN, CDR2 SYDVKM. The CDR3 contains 17 residues.

CDR3 protein: CSVGTGVGNGYTF. Here the CDR3 DNA reads TGCAGCGTGGGGACAGGGGTTGGAAATGGCTACACCTTC. The chain combines TRBV29-1 with TRBJ1-2, with TRBD1 matching over 10 bases. Per germline, CDR1 SQVTM and CDR2 ANQGSEA. V was clipped by 6 bases and J by 6 bases; unmatched bases: 7. CDR3 size: 13 residues.

This clone was counted once. The chain combines TRBV15 with TRBJ2-5, with a tentative D call TRBD1 (6 bases). V was trimmed by 1 base and J by 5 bases, leaving 17 bases between them. CDR3 length equals 16 residues. Germline V gives CDR1 LNHNV, CDR2 YYDKDF (reference sequence). CDR3 amino acids: CATSRGGTSGQETQYF. CDR3 sequence (DNA): TGTGCCACCAGCAGAGGGGGGACAAGCGGCCAGGAGACCCAGTACTTC.

This clone was observed a handful of times. The chain is built from TRBV7-2 and TRBJ1-2, with TRBD1 matching 7 bases. After removal of 5 bases from V and 7 bases from J, the junction contained 10 bases not matched to a gene. The CDR3 extends over 14 amino acids. Germline CDR1 and CDR2: SGHTA and FQGNSA. CDR3 sequence reads: CASSARQGPGGYTF. As DNA, the CDR3 is TGTGCCAGCAGCGCCCGACAGGGTCCGGGTGGCTACACCTTC.

In its sample, this clone was seen once. V and J are TRBV6-7 and TRBJ2-1, with 7 positions matching TRBD1. Being an ORF, TRBV6-7 has a function that is uncertain. CDR3 length: 14 residues. With V trimmed by 11 bases and J by 5 bases, 12 bases remained unmatched. CDR3 bases: TGTGCCTCTCGAACCAGGGGGATAAACAATGAGCAGTTCTTC. Translation: CASRTRGINNEQFF.

The table lists this clone with a few counts. This chain links TRBV5-1 with TRBJ2-7; the match to TRBD2 covers 11 bases. Germline loops: CDR1 SGHRS, CDR2 YFSETQ. The CDR3 has 16 amino acids. V lost 0 bases and J lost 6; bases outside the gene matches: 8. The CDR3 is CASSLVAGGPQGEQYF. In DNA, the CDR3 is TGCGCCAGCAGCTTGGTAGCGGGGGGGCCACAAGGCGAGCAGTACTTC. Full variable domain (outside the CDR3, taken from reference TRBV5-1 and TRBJ2-7): KAGVTQTPRYLIKTRGQQVTLSCSPISGHRSVSWYQQTPGQGLQFLFEYFSETQRNKGNFPGRFSGRQFSNSRSEMNVSTLELGDSALYLCASSLVAGGPQGEQYFGPGTRLTVT.

The chain employs TRBV11-2 and TRBJ1-3; D is possibly TRBD1 (5 bases). Trimming shortened V by 3 bases and J by 4 bases, and 19 bases separated the two germline ends. CDR1 is SGHAT, CDR2 FQNNGV, per germline. There are 17 residues in the CDR3. The CDR3 DNA follows: TGTGCCAGCAGCTTCCCGCGGGGGACGGGGTCGGGAAACACCATATATTTT. As protein: CASSFPRGTGSGNTIYF.

The CDR3 is CASRPIAGGRGTDTQYF. The CDR3 nucleotides are TGTGCCAGCAGGCCTATAGCGGGGGGGCGGGGGACAGATACGCAGTATTTT. The chain carries TRBV27 and TRBJ2-3, with 11 bases fitting TRBD2. This CDR3 spans 17 amino acids. CDR1 is MNHEY, CDR2 SMNVEV, per germline (reference sequence). V shed 6 bases, J shed 3 bases, and the junction held 11 bases outside the gene matches.

The J gene is TRBJ2-2, the V gene TRBV2; 13 bases are a match to TRBD2. With V trimmed by 9 bases and J by 6 bases, 7 bases remained unmatched. The CDR3 consists of 15 residues. Germline assignment: CDR1 SNHLY and CDR2 FYNNEI. The CDR3 reads CARRKTSGGSGELFF. The CDR3 DNA sequence: TGTGCCAGACGAAAGACTAGCGGGGGGTCCGGGGAGCTGTTTTTT.

The chain links TRBV4-2 to TRBJ1-1; 7 nucleotides align to TRBD1. The CDR3 has 14 amino acids. Germline lookup yields CDR1 LGHNA and CDR2 YNFKEQ. Losses at the gene ends were 4 bases for V and 0 bases for J; bases not matched to a gene: 2. CDR3 nucleotide sequence: TGTGCCAGCAGCCCTGGACAGGTGAACACTGAAGCTTTCTTT. This codes for CASSPGQVNTEAFF.

The chain joins TRBV9 to TRBJ1-3; perhaps TRBD1 as D (6 bases). Trimming took off 3 bases at V and 0 bases at J, with 10 bases between the two ends. Germline V CDR1 and CDR2: SGDLS, YYNGEE. The CDR3 covers 15 residues. Written as DNA, the CDR3 is TGTGCCAGCAGCGCCGCAGGGGACTCTGGAAACACCATATATTTT. Amino acid sequence: CASSAAGDSGNTIYF.

This chain joins TRBV27 and TRBJ2-7; 7 bases fit TRBD2. CDR1 is MNHEY and CDR2 is SMNVEV in the germline V gene (reference sequence). V lost 5 bases to trimming and J lost 2 bases; unmatched junction nucleotides: 6. This CDR3 contains 14 residues. CDR3 protein: CASSPGLLTYEQYF. The CDR3 DNA follows: TGTGCCAGCAGTCCGGGACTACTTACCTACGAGCAGTACTTC.

The CDR3 DNA reads TGTGCTAGTGGTTTGCTTGTAGCGGGAGGGCAGAATGAGCAGTTCTTC. Translated, it gives CASGLLVAGGQNEQFF. The chain couples TRBV12-5 to TRBJ2-1; 11 nucleotides match TRBD2. Germline trimming cut 2 bases from V and 7 bases from J; bases unmatched to any gene: 7. This CDR3 region has 16 residues. CDR1 is LGHNT and CDR2 is FRNRAP in the germline V gene. The full variable domain, in which reference TRBV12-5 and TRBJ2-1 provide the parts outside the CDR3, is DARVTQTPRHKVTEMGQEVTMRCQPILGHNTVFWYRQTMMQGLELLAYFRNRAPLDDSGMPKDRFSAEMPDATLATLKIQPSEPRDSAVYFCASGLLVAGGQNEQFFGPGTRLTVL.

The chain combines TRBV29-1 with TRBJ2-5; possible D gene TRBD1, 5 bases. This CDR3 spans 14 amino acids. Germline-derived CDR1 and CDR2 are SQVTM and ANQGSEA. V was clipped by 6 bases and J by 1 base, with 15 bases between them. CDR3 sequence (DNA): TGCAGCGTCGCCCATGGGCAGGGCCAAGAGACCCAGTACTTC. It translates to CSVAHGQGQETQYF.

This clone was seen a few times. The V call is TRBV4-3, the J call TRBJ2-6; perhaps TRBD2 as D (6 bases). V shed 0 bases and J shed 6 bases, with 15 bases lying between them. This CDR3 is built from 17 residues. Germline V lookup: CDR1 LGHNA, CDR2 YSLEER. The CDR3 nucleotides read TGCGCCAGCAGCCAAGATATAGGAGGGTTTGAGGCCAACGTCCTGACTTTC. It translates to CASSQDIGGFEANVLTF.

V gene TRBV9 combines with J gene TRBJ1-6; D remains ambiguous. The length of the CDR3 is 15 residues. Per germline, CDR1 SGDLS and CDR2 YYNGEE. Between the trimmed V and J ends, which lost 0 bases and 8 bases, there was a span of 12 bases. CDR3 DNA sequence: TGTGCCAGCAGCGTAGAGGTAGGACTGCATTCACCCCTCCACTTT. Translated, it gives CASSVEVGLHSPLHF.